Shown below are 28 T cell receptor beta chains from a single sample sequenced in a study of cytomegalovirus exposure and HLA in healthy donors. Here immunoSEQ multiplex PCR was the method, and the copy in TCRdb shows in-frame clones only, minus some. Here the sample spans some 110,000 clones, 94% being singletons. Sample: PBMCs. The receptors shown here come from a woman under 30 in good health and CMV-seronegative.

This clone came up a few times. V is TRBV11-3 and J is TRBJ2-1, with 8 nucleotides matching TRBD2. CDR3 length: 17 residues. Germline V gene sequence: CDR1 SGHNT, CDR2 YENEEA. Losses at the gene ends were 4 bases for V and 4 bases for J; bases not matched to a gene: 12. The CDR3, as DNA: TGTGCCAGCAGCTCAGGCGTGTTGGGACTAGATTACAATGAGCAGTTCTTC. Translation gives CASSSGVLGLDYNEQFF.

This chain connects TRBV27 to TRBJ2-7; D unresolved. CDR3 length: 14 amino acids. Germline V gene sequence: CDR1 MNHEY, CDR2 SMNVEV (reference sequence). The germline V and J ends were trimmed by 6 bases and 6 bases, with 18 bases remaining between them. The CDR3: CASSQSDGSGEQYF. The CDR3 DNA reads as TGTGCCAGCAGCCAAAGCGACGGGTCGGGCGAGCAGTACTTC.

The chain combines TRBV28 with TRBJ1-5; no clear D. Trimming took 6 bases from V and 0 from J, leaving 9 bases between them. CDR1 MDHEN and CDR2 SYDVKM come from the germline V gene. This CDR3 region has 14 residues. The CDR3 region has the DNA TGTGCCAGCAGACTACAAGTTAGCAATCAGCCCCAGCATTTT. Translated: CASRLQVSNQPQHF.

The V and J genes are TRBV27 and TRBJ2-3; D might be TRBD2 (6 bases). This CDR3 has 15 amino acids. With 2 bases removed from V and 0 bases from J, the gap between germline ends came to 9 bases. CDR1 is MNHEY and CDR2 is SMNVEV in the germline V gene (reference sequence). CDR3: CASSLMRDSTDTQYF. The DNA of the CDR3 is TGTGCCAGCAGTTTAATGCGGGATAGCACAGATACGCAGTATTTT.

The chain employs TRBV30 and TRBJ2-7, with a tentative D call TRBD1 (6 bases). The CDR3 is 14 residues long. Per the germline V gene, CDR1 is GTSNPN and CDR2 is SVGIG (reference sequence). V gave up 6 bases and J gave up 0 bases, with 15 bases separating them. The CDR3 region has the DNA TGTGCCTGCACTCTCAGGGGCTCCTCCTACGAGCAGTACTTC. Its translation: CACTLRGSSYEQYF. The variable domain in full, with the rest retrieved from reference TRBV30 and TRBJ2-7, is SQTIHQWPATLVQPVGSPLSLECTVEGTSNPNLYWYRQAAGRGLQLLFYSVGIGQISSEVPQNLSASRPQDRQFILSSKKLLLSDSGFYLCACTLRGSSYEQYFGPGTRLTVT.

The chain's CDR3 is CASSPDRGLEQPQHF. Here the CDR3 DNA reads TGTGCCAGCAGCCCGGACAGGGGGCTTGAACAGCCCCAGCATTTT. The chain has TRBV2 and TRBJ1-5; 11 bases are shared with TRBD1. Per germline, CDR1 SNHLY and CDR2 FYNNEI. This CDR3 region has 15 residues. The V gene end was trimmed by 6 bases and the J gene end by 7 bases; junction bases not matched to a gene: 8.

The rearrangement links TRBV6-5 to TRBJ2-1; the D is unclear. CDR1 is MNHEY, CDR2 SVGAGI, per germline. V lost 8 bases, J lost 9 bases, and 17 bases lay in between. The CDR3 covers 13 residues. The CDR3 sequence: CASGVFAAREQFF. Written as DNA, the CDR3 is TGTGCCAGCGGTGTGTTCGCGGCTCGTGAGCAGTTCTTC.

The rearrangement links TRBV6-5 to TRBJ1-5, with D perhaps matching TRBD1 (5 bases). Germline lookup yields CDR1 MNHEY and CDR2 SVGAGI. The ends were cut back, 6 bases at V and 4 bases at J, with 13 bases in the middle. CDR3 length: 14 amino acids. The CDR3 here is CASRVAQENQPQHF. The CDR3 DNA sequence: TGTGCCAGCAGAGTCGCACAGGAGAATCAGCCCCAGCATTTT.

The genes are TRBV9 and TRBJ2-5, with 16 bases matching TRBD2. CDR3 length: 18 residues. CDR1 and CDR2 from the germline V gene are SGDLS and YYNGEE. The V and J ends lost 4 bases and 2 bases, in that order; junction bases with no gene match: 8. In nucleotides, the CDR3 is TGTGCCAGCAGCCCCGGGACTAGCGGGGGGGGGAGACAAGAGACCCAGTACTTC. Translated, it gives CASSPGTSGGGRQETQYF.

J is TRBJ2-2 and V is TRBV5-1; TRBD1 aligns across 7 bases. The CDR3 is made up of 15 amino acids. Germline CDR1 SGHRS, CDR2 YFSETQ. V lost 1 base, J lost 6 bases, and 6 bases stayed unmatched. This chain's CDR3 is CASSLTGDPAGELFF. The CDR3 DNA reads TGCGCCAGCAGCTTGACAGGGGACCCCGCCGGGGAGCTGTTTTTT.

For the CDR3, the DNA is TGCGCCAGCAGCTTCGGACAGGGAACTGGAAACACCATATATTTT. It specifies CASSFGQGTGNTIYF. The genes are TRBV5-1 and TRBJ1-3; 8 bases align to TRBD1. The germline V gene encodes CDR1 SGHRS and CDR2 YFSETQ. The CDR3 extends over 15 amino acids. The V and J ends lost 2 bases and 2 bases, in that order; junction bases with no gene match: 3.

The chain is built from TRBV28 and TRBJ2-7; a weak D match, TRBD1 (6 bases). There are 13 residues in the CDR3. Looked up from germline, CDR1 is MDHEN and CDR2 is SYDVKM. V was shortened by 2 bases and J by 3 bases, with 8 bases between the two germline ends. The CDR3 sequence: CASSLQGSYEQYF. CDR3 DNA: TGTGCCAGCAGTTTACAGGGGAGCTACGAGCAGTACTTC.

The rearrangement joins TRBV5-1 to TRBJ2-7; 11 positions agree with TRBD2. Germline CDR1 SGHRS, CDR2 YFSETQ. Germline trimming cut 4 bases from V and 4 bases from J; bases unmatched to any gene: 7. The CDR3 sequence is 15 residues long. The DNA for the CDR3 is TGCGCCAGCAGCCCACGGACTAGCGGGCGGTACGAGCAGTACTTC. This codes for CASSPRTSGRYEQYF. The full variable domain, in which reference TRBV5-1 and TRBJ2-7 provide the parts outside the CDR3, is KAGVTQTPRYLIKTRGQQVTLSCSPISGHRSVSWYQQTPGQGLQFLFEYFSETQRNKGNFPGRFSGRQFSNSRSEMNVSTLELGDSALYLCASSPRTSGRYEQYFGPGTRLTVT.

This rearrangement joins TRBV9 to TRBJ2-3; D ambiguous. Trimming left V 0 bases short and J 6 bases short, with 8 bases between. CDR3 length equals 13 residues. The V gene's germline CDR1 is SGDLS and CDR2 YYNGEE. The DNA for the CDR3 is TGTGCCAGCAGCGTAGGGCCCGTGGATACGCAGTATTTT. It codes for CASSVGPVDTQYF.

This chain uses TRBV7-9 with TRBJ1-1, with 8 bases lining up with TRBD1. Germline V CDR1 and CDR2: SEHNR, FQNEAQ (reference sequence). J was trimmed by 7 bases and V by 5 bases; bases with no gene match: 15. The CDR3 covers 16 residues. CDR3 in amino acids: CASSLEGQGAVGEAFF. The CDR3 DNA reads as TGTGCCAGCAGCCTAGAGGGGCAGGGGGCTGTGGGTGAAGCTTTCTTT.

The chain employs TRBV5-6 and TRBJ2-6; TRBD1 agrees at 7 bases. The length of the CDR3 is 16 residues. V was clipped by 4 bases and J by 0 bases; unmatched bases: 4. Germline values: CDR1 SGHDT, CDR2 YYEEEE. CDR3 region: CASSQGQSSGANVLTF. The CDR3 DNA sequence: TGTGCCAGCAGCCAGGGACAGAGCTCTGGGGCCAACGTCCTGACTTTC.

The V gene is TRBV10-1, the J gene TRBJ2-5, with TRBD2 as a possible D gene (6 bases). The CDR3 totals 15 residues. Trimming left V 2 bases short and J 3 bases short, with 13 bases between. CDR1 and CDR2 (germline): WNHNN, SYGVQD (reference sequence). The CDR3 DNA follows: TGCGCCAGCAGTGAGAACGGCCGGGAGAAAGAGACCCAGTACTTC. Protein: CASSENGREKETQYF.

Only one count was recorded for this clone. The CDR3 reads CASGSGIRYGYTF. The CDR3 DNA reads TGTGCTAGTGGTTCGGGGATCCGCTATGGCTACACCTTC. The chain couples TRBV12-5 to TRBJ1-2; no definite D call. CDR3 length equals 13 residues. Germline V CDR1 and CDR2: LGHNT, FRNRAP. V dropped 4 bases and J dropped 4 bases, with 10 bases sitting between them.

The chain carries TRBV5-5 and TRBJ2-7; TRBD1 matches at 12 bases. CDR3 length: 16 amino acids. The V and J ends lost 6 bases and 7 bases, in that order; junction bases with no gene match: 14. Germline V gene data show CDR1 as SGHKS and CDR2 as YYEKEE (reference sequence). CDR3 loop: CASTKEPGQGAGEQYF. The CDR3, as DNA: TGTGCCAGCACCAAGGAACCGGGACAGGGGGCCGGGGAGCAGTACTTC. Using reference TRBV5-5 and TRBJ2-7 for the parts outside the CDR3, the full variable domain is DAGVTQSPTHLIKTRGQQVTLRCSPISGHKSVSWYQQVLGQGPQFIFQYYEKEERGRGNFPDRFSARQFPNYSSELNVNALLLGDSALYLCASTKEPGQGAGEQYFGPGTRLTVT.

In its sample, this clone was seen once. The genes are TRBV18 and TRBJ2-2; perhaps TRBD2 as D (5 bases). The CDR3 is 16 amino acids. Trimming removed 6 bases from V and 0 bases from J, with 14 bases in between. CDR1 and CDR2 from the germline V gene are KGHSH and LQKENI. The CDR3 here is CASSTWEFPNTGELFF. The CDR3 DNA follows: TGTGCCAGCTCCACTTGGGAGTTCCCGAACACCGGGGAGCTGTTTTTT. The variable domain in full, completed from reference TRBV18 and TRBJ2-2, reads NAGVMQNPRHLVRRRGQEARLRCSPMKGHSHVYWYRQLPEEGLKFMVYLQKENIIDESGMPKERFSAEFPKEGPSILRIQQVVRGDSAAYFCASSTWEFPNTGELFFGEGSRLTVL.

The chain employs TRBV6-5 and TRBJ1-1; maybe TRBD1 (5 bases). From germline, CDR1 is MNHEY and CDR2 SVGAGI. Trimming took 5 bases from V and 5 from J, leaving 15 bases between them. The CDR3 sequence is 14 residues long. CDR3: CASSLEPGITEAFF. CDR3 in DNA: TGTGCCAGCAGTCTCGAACCAGGGATTACTGAAGCTTTCTTT.

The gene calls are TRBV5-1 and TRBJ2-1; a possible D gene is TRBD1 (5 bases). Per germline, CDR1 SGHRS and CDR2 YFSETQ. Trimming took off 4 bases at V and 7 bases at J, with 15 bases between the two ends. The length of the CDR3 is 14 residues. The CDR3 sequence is CASSRRPGLNEQFF. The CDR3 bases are TGCGCCAGCAGCCGTAGGCCAGGGCTAAATGAGCAGTTCTTC.

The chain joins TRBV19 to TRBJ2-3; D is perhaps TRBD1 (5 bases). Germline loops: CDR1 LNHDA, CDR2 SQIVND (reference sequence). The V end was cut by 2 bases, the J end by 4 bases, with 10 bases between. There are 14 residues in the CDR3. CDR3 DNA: TGTGCCAGTAGTATAAGGGGTGGAGCAGATACGCAGTATTTT. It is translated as CASSIRGGADTQYF.

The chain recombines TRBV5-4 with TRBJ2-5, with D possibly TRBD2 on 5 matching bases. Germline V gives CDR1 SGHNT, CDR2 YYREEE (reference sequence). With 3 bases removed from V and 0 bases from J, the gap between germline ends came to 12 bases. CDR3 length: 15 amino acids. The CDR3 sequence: CASSWAPGDQETQYF. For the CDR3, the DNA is TGTGCCAGCAGCTGGGCTCCCGGGGACCAAGAGACCCAGTACTTC.

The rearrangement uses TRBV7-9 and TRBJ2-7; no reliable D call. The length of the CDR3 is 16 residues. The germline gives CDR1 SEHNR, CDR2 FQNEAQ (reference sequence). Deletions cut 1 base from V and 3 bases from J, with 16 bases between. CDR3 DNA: TGTGCCAGCAGCTTAGAGGAATCCCCACGGAGCTACGAGCAGTACTTC. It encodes CASSLEESPRSYEQYF.

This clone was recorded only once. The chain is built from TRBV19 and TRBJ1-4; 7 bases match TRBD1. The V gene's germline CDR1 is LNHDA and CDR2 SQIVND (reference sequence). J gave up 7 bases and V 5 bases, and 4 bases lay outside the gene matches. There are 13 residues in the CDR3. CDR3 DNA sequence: TGTGCCAGTAGTTTCTCAGGGGGTGAAAAACTGTTTTTT. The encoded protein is CASSFSGGEKLFF.

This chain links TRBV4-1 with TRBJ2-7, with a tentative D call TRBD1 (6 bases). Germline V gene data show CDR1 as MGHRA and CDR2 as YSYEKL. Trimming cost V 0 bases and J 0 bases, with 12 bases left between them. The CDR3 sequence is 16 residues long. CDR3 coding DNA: TGCGCCAGCAGCCAAGAAGGGACAAGGAGCTCCTACGAGCAGTACTTC. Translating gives CASSQEGTRSSYEQYF.

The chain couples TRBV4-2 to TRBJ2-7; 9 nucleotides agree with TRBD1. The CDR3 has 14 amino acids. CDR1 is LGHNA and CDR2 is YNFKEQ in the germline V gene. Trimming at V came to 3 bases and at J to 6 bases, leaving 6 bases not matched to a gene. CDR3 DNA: TGTGCCAGCAGCCAGGACAGGGGAGGTCGCGAGCAGTACTTC. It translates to CASSQDRGGREQYF.